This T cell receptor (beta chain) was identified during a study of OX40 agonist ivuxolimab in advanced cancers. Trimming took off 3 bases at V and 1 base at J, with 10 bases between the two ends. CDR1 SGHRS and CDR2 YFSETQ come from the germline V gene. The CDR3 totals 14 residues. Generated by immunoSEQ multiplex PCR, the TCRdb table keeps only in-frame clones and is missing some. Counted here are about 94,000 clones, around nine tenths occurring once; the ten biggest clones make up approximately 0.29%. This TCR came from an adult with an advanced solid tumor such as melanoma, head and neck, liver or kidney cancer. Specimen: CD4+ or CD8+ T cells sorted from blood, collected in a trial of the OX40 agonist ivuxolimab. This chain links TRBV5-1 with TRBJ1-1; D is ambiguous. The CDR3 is CASSSNIGNTEAFF. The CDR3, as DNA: TGCGCCAGCAGCTCCAACATAGGGAACACTGAAGCTTTCTTT.